Listed below are T cell receptor beta chains from one sample, sequenced in a study of blood T cell repertoires in COVID-19. Clones were sequenced by immunoSEQ multiplex PCR, and TCRdb holds only the in-frame ones, with some missing. Among hundreds of thousands of clones listed, about 83% were seen once. Sequenced: peripheral blood. The receptor source for this set is a woman older than 75 with COVID-19, enrolled during active disease. CDR3s include the opening cysteine and the closing phenylalanine or tryptophan. A D gene is named only where the DNA matches it firmly.

d_call | j_call | v_call | cdr3_nt | cdr3_aa
- | TRBJ1-6 | TRBV23-1 | TGCGCCAGCAGTCAATCGTGGCGGAATTCACCCCTCCACTTT | CASSQSWRNSPLHF
- | TRBJ2-1 | TRBV9 | TGTGCCAGCAGCGTACACGTCAGCTCCTACAATGAGCAGTTCTTC | CASSVHVSSYNEQFF
TRBD1 | TRBJ1-4 | TRBV6-5 | TGTGCCACGCACCAGGGGGCGTATGGTATTGAAAAACTGTTTTTT | CATHQGAYGIEKLFF
- | TRBJ2-6 | TRBV10-3 | TGTGCCATCAGTGCAACAGCTGCTGGGGCCAACGTCCTGACTTTC | CAISATAAGANVLTF
TRBD1 | TRBJ1-5 | TRBV7-2 | TGTGCCAGCAGCTTAAGGCCCCCGTCATACGGGACAGGTAATCAGCCCCAGCATTTT | CASSLRPPSYGTGNQPQHF
TRBD2 | TRBJ2-4 | TRBV29-1 | TGCAGCGTGGGGGAGGGGAGAGCCAAAAACATTCAGTACTTC | CSVGEGRAKNIQYF
TRBD2 | TRBJ2-3 | TRBV7-3 | TGTGCCAGCAGCTTATTTGGGCGGGGGGGCCCATCCGCAGATACGCAGTATTTT | CASSLFGRGGPSADTQYF
- | TRBJ1-2 | TRBV10-3 | TGTGCCATCAGTGACTCGGACGGGGGGATAGGGGAGGGCTACACCTTC | CAISDSDGGIGEGYTF
TRBD1 | TRBJ1-1 | TRBV6-5 | TGTGCCAGCAGCGGGACAGGGAGGAACACTGAAGCTTTCTTT | CASSGTGRNTEAFF
- | TRBJ2-1 | TRBV5-6 | TGTGCCAGCAGCTTGGACTTTACTAGTAGCGATGAGCAGTTCTTC | CASSLDFTSSDEQFF
- | TRBJ1-5 | TRBV24-1 | TGTGCCACTCAGTCGGGGGTCGGCAATCAGCCCCAGCATTTT | CATQSGVGNQPQHF
TRBD1 | TRBJ1-2 | TRBV15 | TGTGCCACCAGCCGGGGACAGTTTAACTATGGCTACACCTTC | CATSRGQFNYGYTF
- | TRBJ1-1 | TRBV6-6 | TGTGCCAGCAGTTACATGGAGCGGAACACTGAAGCTTTCTTT | CASSYMERNTEAFF
TRBD2 | TRBJ2-5 | TRBV7-7 | TGTGCCAGCAGCTTAGGGCTCGGGGGGGGCGTAGGACAAGAGACCCAGTACTTC | CASSLGLGGGVGQETQYF
TRBD2 | TRBJ2-2 | TRBV10-3 | TGTGCCATCAGTAAACTAGCGGGGGGGCCCGCCGGGGAGCTGTTTTTT | CAISKLAGGPAGELFF
TRBD1 | TRBJ1-2 | TRBV6-5 | TGTGCCAGCAGCCTAACTGGACAGGTCGGTTATGGCTACACCTTC | CASSLTGQVGYGYTF
- | TRBJ1-1 | TRBV7-6 | TGTGCCAGCAGCTCGCCGAAAGGTTGGAGGGGAGGCACTGAAGCTTTCTTT | CASSSPKGWRGGTEAFF
- | TRBJ1-4 | TRBV6-1 | TGTGCCAGCAGTGAAGAAATCGGCCCCCCTCGGGGGAATGAAAAACTGTTTTTT | CASSEEIGPPRGNEKLFF
TRBD1 | TRBJ2-3 | TRBV7-2 | TGTGCCAGCACCCGCCTATCGACAGGGGGCACAGATACGCAGTATTTT | CASTRLSTGGTDTQYF
TRBD2 | TRBJ2-3 | TRBV4-1 | TGCGCCAGCAGCCAAGATGGGACTAGCGGTAACACAGATACGCAGTATTTT | CASSQDGTSGNTDTQYF